These T cell receptor beta chains were read from a single sample in a study of cytotoxic CD8 clonotypes in ibrutinib-treated CLL. Libraries were prepared by immunoSEQ multiplex PCR; TCRdb keeps only in-frame clonotypes and omits some of them. The sample records 150,000 to 200,000 clones, more than 70% being singletons. The sequences come from PBMCs, collected at disease progression, from a patient treated with ibrutinib. Receptor source: a human donor with chronic lymphocytic leukemia. CDR3s include the opening cysteine and the closing phenylalanine or tryptophan. D genes are given only for firm matches. Size values are once, few and many counts, or a class for expanded clones, and some rows have none.

>19|TRBD1|.|TRBV28|TRBJ2-6
TGTGCCAGCAGTTTTCCGTGGGGACAGGGGAGCTCTGGGGCCAACGTCCTGACTTTC
CASSFPWGQGSSGANVLTF
>13|.|few|TRBV19|TRBJ1-5
TGTGCCAGTATTGGGGGCCCCAATCAGCCCCAGCATTTT
CASIGGPNQPQHF
>12|.|.|TRBV6-5|TRBJ2-7
TGTGCCAGCAGTTACCCCGAGGACGAGCAGTACTTC
CASSYPEDEQYF
>13|.|once|TRBV6-5|TRBJ1-3
TGTGCCAGCAGTTATGACGCGTTGGCAGGGTTAACATTT
CASSYDALAGLTF
>18|TRBD1|.|TRBV11-3|TRBJ1-1
TGTGCCAGCAGCACGGCCGGGACAGGTAACTACATGAACACTGAAGCTTTCTTT
CASSTAGTGNYMNTEAFF
>13|.|.|TRBV30|TRBJ1-1
TGTGCCTGGAGTGTTTCAGATAACACTGAAGCTTTCTTT
CAWSVSDNTEAFF
>15|TRBD1|.|TRBV7-3|TRBJ2-1
TGTGCCAGCAGCTTGGACAGGGGACTTGTCAATGAGCAGTTCTTC
CASSLDRGLVNEQFF
>13|.|.|TRBV11-3|TRBJ1-1
TGTGCCAGCAGCTTATCAGGGAACACTGAAGCTTTCTTT
CASSLSGNTEAFF
>15|.|few|TRBV7-9|TRBJ1-3
TGTGCCAGCAGTCCCCGACAGCCTAATATCAACACCATATATTTT
CASSPRQPNINTIYF
>16|.|.|TRBV19|TRBJ1-5
TGTGCCAGTAGCCAAGAAGGCGGATGGGGCAATCAGCCCCAGCATTTT
CASSQEGGWGNQPQHF
>16|TRBD1|.|TRBV28|TRBJ2-4
TGTGCCAGCAGTCAAGGGACAGGGGGGACCAAAAACATTCAGTACTTC
CASSQGTGGTKNIQYF
>14|.|once|TRBV28|TRBJ1-5
TGTGCCAGCAGTTCCTCGAGGGGGTATCAGCCCCAGCATTTT
CASSSSRGYQPQHF
>16|TRBD1|.|TRBV9|TRBJ2-2
TGTGCCAGCAGCGCACAAACCCGACAGGGGATCGGGGAGCTGTTTTTT
CASSAQTRQGIGELFF
>14|TRBD2|.|TRBV5-1|TRBJ2-7
TGCGCCAGCAGCTTGGTTGGCGGGGGAATCGAGCAGTACTTC
CASSLVGGGIEQYF
>16|TRBD2|.|TRBV5-1|TRBJ2-7
TGCGCCAGCAGCTCCAATGGGGGGGGAAGGGCCGACGAGCAGTACTTC
CASSSNGGGRADEQYF
>16|TRBD2|.|TRBV11-2|TRBJ2-7
TGTGCCAGCAGCGCCTCGACTAGCGGGGGTTCGTACGAGCAGTACTTC
CASSASTSGGSYEQYF
>14|.|.|TRBV6-1|TRBJ1-2
TGTGCCAGCAGTGTCGATGGATCTGTCTATGGCTACACCTTC
CASSVDGSVYGYTF
>14|.|.|TRBV10-3|TRBJ2-3
TGTGCCATCAGTGAGTCTTTAAGCACAGATACGCAGTATTTT
CAISESLSTDTQYF
>17|TRBD1|.|TRBV7-2|TRBJ2-1
TGTGCCAGCAGCCCCCGGACAGGAGGCCCAGTTTACAATGAGCAGTTCTTC
CASSPRTGGPVYNEQFF
>15|.|.|TRBV28|TRBJ2-1
TGTGCCAGCAGCCTGACCTTTATTGCCAACAATGAGCAGTTCTTC
CASSLTFIANNEQFF
>14|.|.|TRBV18|TRBJ2-7
TGTGCCAGCTCACCAATAACGGGGGAGAGGGAGCAGTACTTC
CASSPITGEREQYF
>16|.|once|TRBV2|TRBJ2-4
TGTGCCAGCAGTGAAATCGCTAGCGTGGGCAAAAACATTCAGTACTTC
CASSEIASVGKNIQYF
>15|TRBD2|once|TRBV5-4|TRBJ2-3
TGTGCCAGCAGCTTCAGCGGGAGCTGGGCAGATACGCAGTATTTT
CASSFSGSWADTQYF
>14|.|.|TRBV9|TRBJ2-3
TGTGCCAGCAGCGCAACGGTAACGTCGGATACGCAGTATTTT
CASSATVTSDTQYF
>14|TRBD1|.|TRBV6-5|TRBJ1-2
TGTGCCAGCACTCCACAGGGGACTAACTATGGCTACACCTTC
CASTPQGTNYGYTF
>15|TRBD2|.|TRBV11-3|TRBJ2-1
TGTGCCAGCAGCCCCCAGCGGGGGACCTACAATGAGCAGTTCTTC
CASSPQRGTYNEQFF
>15|.|.|TRBV11-2|TRBJ2-5
TGTGCCAGCAGCCTATGGGACCCAGGGAGAGAGACCCAGTACTTC
CASSLWDPGRETQYF
>14|.|.|TRBV7-2|TRBJ2-5
TGTGCCAGCAGCGGTTTTGGGGGGCGGGAGACCCAGTACTTC
CASSGFGGRETQYF
>16|TRBD1|.|TRBV5-1|TRBJ1-1
TGCGCCAGCAGCCTAGCAGGGGGCCCGGGGGCCACTGAAGCTTTCTTT
CASSLAGGPGATEAFF
>15|.|.|TRBV19|TRBJ1-2
TGTGCCAGTATGGCTACGGAGGCAGGAACCTATGGCTACACCTTC
CASMATEAGTYGYTF
>15|.|.|TRBV5-1|TRBJ2-3
TGCGCCAGCAGCTTGGGGTGGGGAGGCACAGATACGCAGTATTTT
CASSLGWGGTDTQYF
>13|.|few|TRBV6-6|TRBJ2-7
TGTGCCAGCAGTCGAAAAGGCGGGTACGAGCAGTACTTC
CASSRKGGYEQYF
>18|.|.|TRBV5-1|TRBJ2-6
TGCGCCAGCAGCTTGGTCTCAGCTCTTAGCTCTGGGGCCAACGTCCTGACTTTC
CASSLVSALSSGANVLTF
>12|.|.|TRBV18|TRBJ2-7
TGTGCCAGCTCACCCGAATCTCACGAGCAGTACTTC
CASSPESHEQYF
>14|.|.|TRBV7-6|TRBJ2-1
TGTGCCAGCAGCTTTAAGGGTTCCTACAATGAGCAGTTCTTC
CASSFKGSYNEQFF
>14|TRBD1|.|TRBV4-1|TRBJ1-2
TGCGCCAGCAGCCAAGGGACAGGGATAGATGGCTACACCTTC
CASSQGTGIDGYTF
>14|TRBD1|.|TRBV5-4|TRBJ2-5
TGTGCCAGCAGCTTGCCGACAGGGAAGGAGACCCAGTACTTC
CASSLPTGKETQYF
>14|.|.|TRBV29-1|TRBJ1-1
TGCAGCGTCCAATGGGGGGGGGTAGATACTGAAGCTTTCTTT
CSVQWGGVDTEAFF
>12|.|.|TRBV30|TRBJ2-1
TGTGCCTGGAAGGCCCCCGGCAATGAGCAGTTCTTC
CAWKAPGNEQFF
>15|.|.|TRBV6-5|TRBJ2-7
TGTGCCAGCAGTTACTCATGGGGGGCCGGAGACGAGCAGTACTTC
CASSYSWGAGDEQYF
>15|.|.|TRBV4-1|TRBJ2-5
TGCGCCAGCAGCCGCTCCCGGGGGTGGGGGGAGACCCAGTACTTC
CASSRSRGWGETQYF
>15|.|.|TRBV6-5|TRBJ2-7
TGTGCCAGCAGTTACTCTGCGGGACCCGCTATCAAGCAGTACTTC
CASSYSAGPAIKQYF
>16|TRBD1|once|TRBV19|TRBJ1-5
TGTGCCAGTAGTATTGTGGGACAGGGGGGGAAACAGCCCCAGCATTTT
CASSIVGQGGKQPQHF
>16|TRBD2|.|TRBV5-1|TRBJ2-1
TGCGCCAGCAAGCGGCAGACCGGGACTAGCGGGATGAGATGGTTCTTC
CASKRQTGTSGMRWFF
>15|.|.|TRBV7-8|TRBJ1-5
TGTGCCAGCAGCGGTCGTGTCGGCGACATCCAGCCCCAGCATTTT
CASSGRVGDIQPQHF
>16|TRBD1|.|TRBV29-1|TRBJ2-7
TGCAGCGTTGGGGGGAATATCAGGGGGCGCGTGGGCGAGCAGTACTTC
CSVGGNIRGRVGEQYF
>12|.|.|TRBV19|TRBJ2-5
TGTGCCAGTAGTACCCCAGCGAGTGCCCAGTACTTC
CASSTPASAQYF
>15|TRBD1|.|TRBV6-6|TRBJ1-2
TGTGCCAGCAGTTACGGACAGGGGTTGAACTATGGCTACACCTTC
CASSYGQGLNYGYTF
>15|.|.|TRBV6-5|TRBJ2-3
TGTGCCAGCAGTTACTACAGAACCCTCACAGATACGCAGTATTTT
CASSYYRTLTDTQYF
>16|TRBD2|.|TRBV6-5|TRBJ2-1
TGTGCCAGCAGTTACGGACCGGGACTAGCGAAGAATGAGCAGTTCTTC
CASSYGPGLAKNEQFF